These 29 T cell receptor beta chains share one sample of origin, sequenced in a study of breast tumors, draining lymph nodes, adjacent tissues. TCRdb re-analysed the multiplex PCR reads in MiXCR, keeping a single row per CDR3 protein. The data show approximately 180,000 distinct CDR3 sequences, about 33% seen once. The lymph nodes were axillary draining lymph nodes from breast cancer patients. The sequenced material came from axillary lymph node tissue. These receptors were obtained from a female donor with breast cancer. Some clones in this sample may be carry-over from other donors' samples.

The J gene is TRBJ1-1, the V gene TRBV5-1; weak D call: TRBD1 (6 bases). The germline CDR1 and CDR2 sequences are SGHRS and YFSETQ. The CDR3 is 14 amino acids. Deletions cut 4 bases from V and 0 bases from J, with 10 bases between. For the CDR3, the DNA is TGCGCCAGCAGCATGGACAGATTGAACACTGAAGCTTTCTTT. It is translated as CASSMDRLNTEAFF.

The chain carries TRBV20-1 and TRBJ1-5; no firm D call. V was cut by 0 bases and J by 6 bases, with 3 bases left in between. The CDR3 length is 11 residues. Germline loops: CDR1 DFQATT, CDR2 SNEGSKA (reference sequence). The CDR3 reads CSARESQPQHF. CDR3 coding DNA: TGCAGTGCTAGAGAAAGTCAGCCCCAGCATTTT.

This clonotype was observed a single time. The chain links TRBV7-9 to TRBJ2-7; 8 positions agree with TRBD1. The CDR3 totals 13 residues. Per germline, CDR1 SEHNR and CDR2 FQNEAQ (reference sequence). J lost 5 bases, V lost 5 bases, and 5 bases had no gene match. The CDR3 reads CASSPRTGNEQYF. DNA of the CDR3: TGTGCCAGCAGCCCGAGGACAGGGAACGAGCAGTACTTC.

This clonotype was recorded only once. This chain uses TRBV7-9 with TRBJ2-1; 11 bases map to TRBD2. V lost 1 base, J lost 6 bases, and 8 bases stayed unmatched. CDR1 is SEHNR and CDR2 is FQNEAQ in the germline V gene (reference sequence). The CDR3 spans 17 residues. The CDR3 region has the DNA TGTGCCAGCAGCTTAGGCAGACTAGCGGGACGGGGCAATGAGCAGTTCTTC. As protein: CASSLGRLAGRGNEQFF.

Many counts were recorded for this clonotype. The chain employs TRBV18 and TRBJ2-3; unclear D gene. This CDR3 region has 14 residues. Looked up from germline, CDR1 is KGHSH and CDR2 is LQKENI. The germline V and J ends were trimmed by 2 bases and 1 base, with 7 bases remaining between them. As DNA, the CDR3 is TGTGCCAGCTCACCAGACGGTGGCACAGATACGCAGTATTTT. This codes for CASSPDGGTDTQYF.

This clonotype was observed a single time. This may stem from a read error, because a much larger clone lies one nucleotide away. J is TRBJ2-3 and V is TRBV6-2 or TRBV6-3, with D possibly TRBD2 on 6 matching bases. Germline V gene data show CDR1 as MNHEY and CDR2 as SVGEGT. The CDR3 spans 18 residues. CDR3 amino acids: CASSHSPKEGGRTDTQYF. For the CDR3, the DNA is TGTGCCAGCAGTCACTCCCCTAAGGAGGGTGGTCGAACAGATACGCAGTATTTT.

This clonotype was seen many times. The rearrangement links TRBV13 to TRBJ2-1, with D perhaps being TRBD1 or TRBD2 (6 bases each). Trimming removed 5 bases at V and 5 bases at J, with 19 bases between. Per germline, CDR1 PRHDT and CDR2 FYEKMQ (reference sequence). The CDR3 totals 16 residues. This chain's CDR3 is CASSKWGARANNEQFF. The DNA for the CDR3 is TGTGCCAGCAGCAAGTGGGGGGCGCGGGCTAACAATGAGCAGTTCTTC.

This clonotype was observed at least ten times. This chain links TRBV29-1 with TRBJ2-5; D remains ambiguous. CDR1 is SQVTM and CDR2 is ANQGSEA in the germline V gene. There are 13 residues in the CDR3. V was pared by 6 bases and J by 1 base, with 12 bases between. The CDR3 here is CSVMGGVQETQYF. The CDR3 DNA reads as TGCAGCGTGATGGGCGGTGTCCAAGAGACCCAGTACTTC.

There are many counts of this clonotype. The chain has TRBV12-3 or TRBV12-4 and TRBJ1-4, with a tentative D call TRBD1 (5 bases). This CDR3 comprises 12 residues. The V gene lost 10 bases and the J gene lost 7 bases, with 13 bases spanning the gap. CDR3 amino acids: CAIRGQGEKLFF. DNA for the CDR3: TGTGCCATACGGGGCCAGGGTGAAAAACTGTTTTTT.

The V gene is TRBV2, the J gene TRBJ2-7; the D is unclear. Between the trimmed V and J ends, which lost 6 bases and 7 bases, there was a span of 19 bases. The CDR3 is 14 residues long. The germline V gene has CDR1 SNHLY and CDR2 FYNNEI. CDR3 residues: CASSLGSHTGEQYF. DNA for the CDR3: TGTGCCAGCAGCTTAGGATCCCACACGGGTGAGCAGTACTTC.

This clonotype was picked up many times. The chain links TRBV19 to TRBJ2-1; the D is unclear. V lost 0 bases and J 0 bases, leaving 9 bases between the germline ends. Germline V gene data show CDR1 as LNHDA and CDR2 as SQIVND (reference sequence). The length of the CDR3 is 16 residues. CDR3 loop: CASSIDRLSSYNEQFF. As DNA, the CDR3 is TGTGCCAGTAGTATAGATAGGCTATCCTCCTACAATGAGCAGTTCTTC.

This clonotype has at least ten counts. The rearrangement joins TRBV5-1 to TRBJ2-3; 8 bases are shared with TRBD1. The length of the CDR3 is 14 residues. The junction had 5 bases not matched to a gene; V was cut back by 4 bases and J by 4 bases. Germline-derived CDR1 and CDR2 are SGHRS and YFSETQ. The DNA of the CDR3 is TGCGCCAGCAGCCCCGGACAGGGTGCAGATACGCAGTATTTT. This gives the protein CASSPGQGADTQYF.

This clonotype was counted many times. V is TRBV5-1 and J is TRBJ1-4, with D unresolved. The CDR3 is 14 residues long. Trimming shortened V by 1 base and J by 0 bases, and 4 bases separated the two germline ends. Germline V gene data show CDR1 as SGHRS and CDR2 as YFSETQ. CDR3 DNA sequence: TGCGCCAGCAGCTTGTCAGCAACTAATGAAAAACTGTTTTTT. Protein product: CASSLSATNEKLFF.

J is TRBJ2-5 and V is TRBV20-1; the match to TRBD2 covers 7 bases. The germline gives CDR1 DFQATT, CDR2 SNEGSKA (reference sequence). V lost 6 bases to trimming and J lost 11 bases; unmatched junction nucleotides: 24. The CDR3 extends over 16 amino acids. The CDR3 spells CSATSARSSGADTQYF. As DNA, the CDR3 is TGCAGTGCGACGTCAGCTCGGTCTAGCGGTGCGGATACGCAGTACTTC.

This clonotype has at least ten counts. This chain uses TRBV7-9 with TRBJ1-6; the D is unclear. Germline CDR1 and CDR2: SEHNR and FQNEAQ (reference sequence). This CDR3 contains 15 residues. Trimming stripped 5 bases from V and 0 bases from J, with 8 bases between. The CDR3 loop reads CASSALGSYNSPLHF. The DNA of the CDR3 is TGTGCCAGCAGCGCCCTCGGCTCCTATAATTCACCCCTCCACTTT.

This clonotype was observed many times. The V and J genes are TRBV20-1 and TRBJ2-3, with D possibly matching TRBD2 (6 bases). Trimming pared 4 bases from V and 0 bases from J, leaving 11 bases between. The length of the CDR3 is 14 residues. The V gene's germline CDR1 is DFQATT and CDR2 SNEGSKA (reference sequence). The CDR3 reads CSATVGTSTDTQYF. DNA of the CDR3: TGCAGTGCTACGGTGGGGACTAGCACAGATACGCAGTATTTT.

This clonotype was recorded many times. The chain joins TRBV27 to TRBJ1-6; 9 bases are shared with TRBD1. This CDR3 comprises 15 residues. V lost 7 bases to trimming and J lost 7 bases; unmatched junction nucleotides: 8. Germline assignment: CDR1 MNHEY and CDR2 SMNVEV (reference sequence). CDR3: CASKKRDRENSPLHF. DNA of the CDR3: TGTGCCAGCAAAAAGAGGGACAGGGAAAATTCACCCCTCCACTTT.

V gene TRBV19 combines with J gene TRBJ1-6; D not resolved. Trimming took 1 base from V and 6 from J, leaving 13 bases between them. Germline V CDR1 and CDR2: LNHDA, SQIVND (reference sequence). CDR3 length: 16 residues. The CDR3 DNA is TGTGCCAGTAGTATAGGTTCCGGGAAACCTAATTCACCCCTCCACTTT. It is translated as CASSIGSGKPNSPLHF. The whole variable domain, remainder taken from reference TRBV19 and TRBJ1-6, is DGGITQSPKYLFRKEGQNVTLSCEQNLNHDAMYWYRQDPGQGLRLIYYSQIVNDFQKGDIAEGYSVSREKKESFPLTVTSAQKNPTAFYLCASSIGSGKPNSPLHFGNGTRLTVT.

This clonotype was found many times. This sequence joins TRBV9 and TRBJ2-3, with a weak D call TRBD2 (6 bases). V shed 4 bases and J shed 0 bases, with 12 bases lying between them. This CDR3 contains 15 residues. The germline CDR1 and CDR2 sequences are SGDLS and YYNGEE. CDR3 protein: CASSPRLGSTDTQYF. DNA for the CDR3: TGTGCCAGCAGCCCACGACTAGGGAGCACAGATACGCAGTATTTT.

This clonotype was seen many times. This may be a read error: a much more frequent sequence differs by one nucleotide. The CDR3 region has the DNA TGCAGTGCTAGGGGGTCAGGGGGCAGTACTTCACCCCTCCACTTT. It encodes CSARGSGGSTSPLHF. The V and J genes are TRBV20-1 and TRBJ1-6, with 8 nucleotides matching TRBD1. Trimming cost V 3 bases and J 9 bases; bases outside gene matches: 10. This CDR3 region has 15 residues. Germline V gives CDR1 DFQATT, CDR2 SNEGSKA (reference sequence).

This clonotype was counted many times. The chain employs TRBV11-2 and TRBJ2-1; 9 nucleotides agree with TRBD2. Unmatched junction bases numbered 13, after V lost 5 bases and J lost 5 bases. Germline values: CDR1 SGHAT, CDR2 FQNNGV. The CDR3 sequence is 17 residues long. The CDR3 DNA reads as TGTGCCAGCAGCGATCTTCGGTCGCTAGCGGGACACAATGAGCAGTTCTTC. This sequence encodes CASSDLRSLAGHNEQFF. Full variable domain (rest looked up from reference TRBV11-2 and TRBJ2-1): EAGVAQSPRYKIIEKRQSVAFWCNPISGHATLYWYQQILGQGPKLLIQFQNNGVVDDSQLPKDRFSAERLKGVDSTLKIQPAKLEDSAVYLCASSDLRSLAGHNEQFFGPGTRLTVL.

This clonotype was recorded at least ten times. The chain recombines TRBV18 with TRBJ1-2; 7 bases fit TRBD1. After removal of 0 bases from V and 6 bases from J, the junction contained 16 bases not matched to a gene. The CDR3 length is 18 residues. Germline V gives CDR1 KGHSH, CDR2 LQKENI. The CDR3 DNA is TGTGCCAGCTCACCACCTTTAGCCGGGACAGCCACGGGGAATGGCTACACCTTC. The encoded protein is CASSPPLAGTATGNGYTF.

The rearrangement uses TRBV6-2 or TRBV6-3 and TRBJ2-7; TRBD2 agrees at 8 bases. V was pared by 6 bases and J by 6 bases, with 7 bases of the junction left unmatched. CDR1 and CDR2 from the germline V gene are MNHEY and SVGEGT. The CDR3 contains 13 residues. CDR3 protein: CASRDYAGGEQYF. The DNA for the CDR3 is TGTGCCAGCAGAGACTATGCGGGAGGCGAGCAGTACTTC.

There are a few counts of this clonotype. The V and J genes are TRBV6-6 and TRBJ2-1, with unresolved D. Germline CDR1 is MNHNY and CDR2 is SVGAGI (reference sequence). V was shortened by 2 bases and J by 2 bases, with 7 bases between the two germline ends. The CDR3 contains 14 residues. The CDR3 DNA sequence: TGTGCCAGCAGTTACAATGGGGCCTACAATGAGCAGTTCTTC. This translates into CASSYNGAYNEQFF.

This clonotype came up many times. The chain couples TRBV7-2 to TRBJ2-7; 11 nucleotides agree with TRBD2. Trimming took 4 bases from V and 3 from J; bases not matched to a gene: 2. The germline V gene has CDR1 SGHTA and CDR2 FQGNSA. This CDR3 region has 14 residues. CDR3 nucleotide sequence: TGTGCCAGCAGCTGGACTAGCGGGCGCTACGAGCAGTACTTC. This codes for CASSWTSGRYEQYF.

At least ten counts were recorded for this clonotype. The V and J genes are TRBV7-9 and TRBJ1-2; D remains unclear. The CDR3 sequence is 16 residues long. V shed 4 bases and J shed 5 bases, with 20 bases lying between them. CDR1 is SEHNR and CDR2 is FQNEAQ in the germline V gene (reference sequence). The CDR3 DNA reads as TGTGCCAGCAGCTCTAGTTTAGCATTCTTCACATATGGCTACACCTTC. Translation gives CASSSSLAFFTYGYTF. The full variable domain, its missing parts supplied by reference TRBV7-9 and TRBJ1-2, is DTGVSQNPRHKITKRGQNVTFRCDPISEHNRLYWYRQTLGQGPEFLTYFQNEAQLEKSRLLSDRFSAERPKGSFSTLEIQRTEQGDSAMYLCASSSSLAFFTYGYTFGSGTRLTVV.

This clonotype was counted ten times or more. The rearrangement links TRBV10-2 to TRBJ2-7; 10 bases are a match to TRBD2. Germline loops: CDR1 WSHSY, CDR2 SAAADI. The CDR3 is 16 residues long. J gave up 1 base and V 0 bases, and 3 bases lay outside the gene matches. The chain's CDR3 is CASSESRTSGSYEQYF. As DNA, the CDR3 is TGCGCCAGCAGTGAGTCTAGGACTAGCGGTTCCTACGAGCAGTACTTC.

This clonotype has a count of ten or more. This chain joins TRBV7-2 and TRBJ2-1; 8 positions agree with TRBD2. This CDR3 contains 17 residues. J was trimmed by 0 bases and V by 3 bases; bases with no gene match: 7. Germline CDR1 SGHTA, CDR2 FQGNSA. The CDR3 DNA reads as TGTGCCAGCAGCTTCCGGGGGGGACACAGCTCCTACAATGAGCAGTTCTTC. It codes for CASSFRGGHSSYNEQFF.

Comment on this clonotype: The junction shows a germline mismatch at one end, possibly a read error. This chain connects TRBV13 to TRBJ2-7; TRBD2 is a possible D gene (6 bases). The CDR3 sequence is 14 residues long. CDR1 and CDR2 (germline): PRHDT, FYEKMQ (reference sequence). The CDR3 protein is CASSLIAAGCEQCF. Here the CDR3 DNA reads TGTGCCAGCAGCTTAATAGCCGCGGGATGCGAGCAGTGCTTC.